This T cell receptor beta chain was sequenced in a study of CD8+CD57+ T cells in acquired aplastic anemia. Across the study: CD4+ and CD8+ cells, once sorted, gave DNA averaging roughly 3.4 ug. Findings and limits, study-wide: Controls did not differ significantly from patients in CD8+ Simpson's diversity.

Trimming at V came to 4 bases and at J to 6 bases, leaving 4 bases not matched to a gene. The V gene's germline CDR1 is SGHRS and CDR2 YFSETQ. This CDR3 contains 14 residues. The sample holds a few counts of this clonotype. Its cognate antigen is unknown. For CDR3 and TCR beta VDJ profiling, genomic DNA was the template used. MiXCR, run by TCRdb on the reads, gives a single entry per CDR3 protein. The table includes roughly 500,000 distinct CDR3 sequences, around 32% detected once. Sequenced patients had shown CD8+CD57+ cell expansion by flow cytometry. With no exception, the patients had severe acquired aplastic anemia.

The specimen sequenced was sorted CD4+, CD8+, or CD8+CD57+ T cells (not recorded which) from PBMCs. The clonotype comes from a human donor with aplastic anemia. V is TRBV5-1 and J is TRBJ2-7; 13 bases map to TRBD2. The CDR3 bases are TGCGCCAGCAGCACCGGACTAGCGGGAGTCGAGCAGTACTTC. As protein: CASSTGLAGVEQYF.